This TCR beta chain was identified in a study of blood T cell repertoires in COVID-19. Across the study: Material from acute and convalescent COVID-19 was sourced from the United States, Italy and Spain.

The CDR3 covers 15 residues. Trimming removed 1 base from V and 4 bases from J, with 13 bases in between. The germline CDR1 and CDR2 sequences are SGHVS and FNYEAQ. In the original workflow: Amplification with reference gene primers provided the estimates of nucleated cell counts. Clones were sequenced by immunoSEQ multiplex PCR, and TCRdb holds only the in-frame ones, with some missing. D and trimming come from the DNA, and the V and J calls and clone size come from that table. The sample lists 260,000 or so clones, 88% occurring once. This sequence was found in a human donor in a cohort sampled during active COVID-19. V and J are TRBV7-6 and TRBJ2-5, with unresolved D. The sequenced sample consisted of peripheral blood. The CDR3 region has the DNA TGTGCCAGCAGCTTAGGCGAGGCCAAAAGAGAGACCCAGTACTTC. This codes for CASSLGEAKRETQYF. Variable domain in full (rest from reference TRBV7-6 and TRBJ2-5): GAGVSQSPRYKVTKRGQDVALRCDPISGHVSLYWYRQALGQGPEFLTYFNYEAQQDKSGLPNDRFSAERPEGSISTLTIQRTEQRDSAMYRCASSLGEAKRETQYFGPGTRLLVL.